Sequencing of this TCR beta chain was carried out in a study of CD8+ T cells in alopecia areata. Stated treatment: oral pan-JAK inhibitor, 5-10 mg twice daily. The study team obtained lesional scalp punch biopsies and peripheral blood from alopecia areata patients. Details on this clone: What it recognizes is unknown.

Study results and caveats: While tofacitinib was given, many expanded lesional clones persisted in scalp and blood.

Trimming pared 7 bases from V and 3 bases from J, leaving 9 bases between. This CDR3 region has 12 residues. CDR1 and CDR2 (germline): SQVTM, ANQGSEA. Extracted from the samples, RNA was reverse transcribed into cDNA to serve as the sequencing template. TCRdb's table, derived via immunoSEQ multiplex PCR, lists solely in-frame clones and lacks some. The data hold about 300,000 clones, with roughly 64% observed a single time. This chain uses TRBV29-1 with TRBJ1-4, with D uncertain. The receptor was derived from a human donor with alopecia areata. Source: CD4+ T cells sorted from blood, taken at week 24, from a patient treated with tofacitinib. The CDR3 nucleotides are TGCAGCGCCGGTGAAGCTAATGAAAAACTGTTTTTT. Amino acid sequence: CSAGEANEKLFF.